The source of this T cell receptor (beta chain) is a study of regulatory T cells in long-lasting Graves disease. Study-level findings and limits: Possibly, too few samples lowered accuracy.

The time point denotes: newly diagnosed GD, antithyroid drugs for less than 3 months. Extracted PBMC RNA gave rise to the TCR library. An endocrinology department located in Xi'an, China, was where the patients came from. CDR3 length: 15 residues. Between the trimmed V and J ends, which lost 5 bases and 0 bases, there was a span of 13 bases. Germline V gives CDR1 SNHLY, CDR2 FYNNEI. This clonotype has at least ten counts. The antigen is undetermined. Both iRepertoire HTBI primers and Arm-PCR of CDR3 regions were used to build the TCR beta libraries. MiXCR, run by TCRdb on the multiplex PCR reads, gives a single entry per CDR3 protein. The profile covers 400,000 to 450,000 distinct CDR3 sequences, with less than 20% appearing a single time and 9.5% to 12% taken by the ten largest. This sample also appeared in a second study, on T cells in Graves' hyperthyroidism and ophthalmopathy. That paper states: Uncontrolled infection, other autoimmune disease, pregnancy or lactation barred patients from enrollment. Before onset, ophthalmopathy was predicted by the model a median roughly 6.8 months earlier.

V gene TRBV2 combines with J gene TRBJ1-1; possibly TRBD1 for D (6 bases). The source was peripheral blood mononuclear cells (PBMCs), collected at new diagnosis, from a patient treated with antithyroid drugs. The TCR comes from a woman aged 25 to 45 with Graves disease. CDR3 region: CASSRARGMNTEAFF. For the CDR3, the DNA is TGTGCCAGCAGTAGAGCCAGGGGCATGAACACTGAAGCTTTCTTT.